Listed below are T cell receptor beta chains from one sample, sequenced in a study of vaccination and CD4 T cells after COVID-19. Their antigens remain unidentified. TCRdb reprocessed the PCR reads via MiXCR and lists one record per CDR3 protein. The sample holds 9,500 to 15,000 distinct CDR3 sequences, approximately 61% seen once. Material: CD4+ T cells from blood, cultured in vitro. Receptors were obtained from a human donor who had recovered from COVID-19. Both conserved end residues are part of each CDR3. A D gene is named only where the DNA matches it firmly. Clone size is given for some rows only: seen once, a few or many times, or a class if the clone is expanded.

TRBV11-2,TRBJ2-7,NA,NA,CASSSNPPTGRYEQYF,TGTGCCAGCAGCTCAAACCCCCCTACAGGGCGCTACGAGCAGTACTTC
TRBV25-1,TRBJ1-2,NA,NA,CASSGGYGYTF,TGTGCCAGCAGTGGGGGCTATGGCTACACCTTC
TRBV10-2,TRBJ2-7,few,TRBD1,CASTGTGGSYEQYF,TGCGCCAGCACCGGGACAGGGGGGTCCTACGAGCAGTACTTC
TRBV6-1,TRBJ2-5,once,TRBD2,CASRVGRVETQYF,TGCGCCAGCAGGGTCGGGAGGGTAGAGACCCAGTACTTC
TRBV10-3,TRBJ1-5,once,TRBD1,CAISSGTGSGNQPQHF,TGTGCCATCAGCTCAGGGACAGGCTCGGGCAATCAGCCCCAGCATTTT
TRBV28,TRBJ2-1,NA,NA,CASSFRGLAGLNEQFF,TGTGCCAGCAGTTTTAGGGGTCTAGCAGGGCTAAATGAGCAGTTCTTC
TRBV20-1,TRBJ1-2,few,NA,CSASLARGFGYTF,TGCAGTGCTAGTTTGGCCAGGGGATTTGGCTACACCTTC
TRBV6-1,TRBJ2-7,NA,NA,CASIRRGSYEQYF,TGTGCCAGCATCCGGCGCGGATCCTACGAGCAGTACTTC
TRBV7-8,TRBJ2-3,NA,NA,CASSSVGMRTDTQYF,TGTGCCAGCAGCTCCGTGGGAATGCGCACAGATACGCAGTATTTT
TRBV9,TRBJ1-1,NA,NA,CASSVEAVNTEAFF,TGTGCCAGCAGCGTAGAGGCGGTGAACACTGAAGCTTTCTTT
TRBV7-9,TRBJ1-6,NA,TRBD1,CASSLQGVNSPLHF,TGTGCCAGCAGTTTACAGGGGGTAAATTCACCCCTCCACTTT
TRBV10-1,TRBJ2-7,NA,TRBD1,CASSEGQGPYEQYF,TGCGCCAGCAGTGAGGGACAGGGCCCCTACGAGCAGTACTTC
TRBV10-3,TRBJ1-5,NA,NA,CAISGQYSNQPQHF,TGTGCCATCAGTGGACAGTATAGCAATCAGCCCCAGCATTTT
TRBV28,TRBJ1-5,NA,TRBD1,CASSFNRGRSNQPQHF,TGTGCCAGCAGTTTTAACAGGGGGCGCTCCAATCAGCCCCAGCATTTT
TRBV6-4,TRBJ1-5,NA,NA,CASSEDKGGPFVSNQPQHF,TGTGCCAGCAGTGAAGACAAGGGGGGGCCGTTCGTGAGCAATCAGCCCCAGCATTTT
TRBV6-1,TRBJ2-7,NA,TRBD2,CASTLGGDTYEQYF,TGTGCCAGCACCCTGGGGGGGGATACCTACGAGCAGTACTTC
TRBV7-2,TRBJ2-3,once,NA,CASSLAAGDRGDTQYF,TGTGCCAGCAGCTTGGCCGCGGGAGACAGGGGTGATACGCAGTATTTT
TRBV18,TRBJ1-1,NA,NA,CASSPAIGTVNTEAFF,TGTGCCAGCTCACCGGCGATTGGCACGGTGAACACTGAAGCTTTCTTT
TRBV6-1,TRBJ1-2,NA,NA,CASSEYGGRQDYGYTF,TGTGCCAGCAGTGAATATGGAGGACGCCAGGACTATGGCTACACCTTC
TRBV18,TRBJ2-5,NA,TRBD2,CASSPRLAGQETQYF,TGTGCCAGCTCACCAAGACTAGCGGGTCAAGAGACCCAGTACTTC
TRBV19,TRBJ1-3,NA,TRBD1,CASSIYGTGEGNTIYF,TGTGCCAGTAGTATATACGGGACAGGGGAAGGAAACACCATATATTTT
TRBV20-1,TRBJ2-1,NA,TRBD2,CSARRLAVNNEQFF,TGCAGTGCTCGGCGACTAGCGGTAAACAATGAGCAGTTCTTC
TRBV6-1,TRBJ2-7,NA,TRBD1,CASQNRGQLAYEQYF,TGTGCCAGCCAGAACCGGGGACAGTTAGCCTACGAGCAGTACTTC
TRBV6-1,TRBJ1-4,NA,NA,CASGGLGAGGNFNEKLFF,TGTGCCAGCGGGGGGCTAGGGGCTGGCGGGAATTTTAATGAAAAACTGTTTTTT
TRBV7-2,TRBJ1-2,few,NA,CASSLARAPYGYTF,TGTGCCAGCAGCTTAGCTCGGGCCCCCTATGGCTACACCTTC
TRBV9,TRBJ1-6,NA,TRBD1,CASSETGVGSPLHF,TGTGCCAGCAGTGAAACAGGGGTCGGCTCACCCCTCCACTTT